Each of the 14 T cell receptor beta chains below was sequenced from the same sample in a study of blood T cell repertoires in COVID-19. The repertoire was sequenced with immunoSEQ multiplex PCR; TCRdb's copy has only in-frame clones and lacks some. The sample consists of over 150,000 clones, approximately 77% of them appearing once. The sample was peripheral blood. These receptor sequences come from an elderly woman with active or convalescent COVID-19.

V and J are TRBV28 and TRBJ2-3; D may be TRBD2 (7 bases). Germline CDR1 is MDHEN and CDR2 is SYDVKM. Trimming left V 9 bases short and J 4 bases short, with 17 bases between. The CDR3 covers 14 residues. The chain's CDR3 is CASRGAGRPDTQYF. In DNA, the CDR3 is TGTGCCAGTCGGGGGGCAGGACGGCCAGATACGCAGTATTTT.

The chain combines TRBV19 with TRBJ1-1; D is uncertain. The V and J ends lost 7 bases and 0 bases respectively, with 9 bases between them. Germline values: CDR1 LNHDA, CDR2 SQIVND (reference sequence). The CDR3 consists of 13 residues. The CDR3 reads CASTGGMNTEAFF. The DNA for the CDR3 is TGTGCCAGTACTGGAGGAATGAACACTGAAGCTTTCTTT.

The chain couples TRBV9 to TRBJ1-1, with D maybe TRBD1 (6 bases). CDR1 and CDR2 (germline): SGDLS, YYNGEE. V lost 2 bases to trimming and J lost 1 base, with 9 bases between them. The CDR3 length is 14 residues. This CDR3 reads CASSVEGGNTEAFF. CDR3 sequence (DNA): TGTGCCAGCAGCGTTGAAGGGGGGAACACTGAAGCTTTCTTT.

V is TRBV2 and J is TRBJ2-3; D is perhaps TRBD2 (6 bases). CDR3 length equals 15 residues. The V gene lost 8 bases and the J gene lost 5 bases, with 20 bases spanning the gap. The germline gives CDR1 SNHLY, CDR2 FYNNEI. The CDR3 here is CASGQMSPGGDTQYF. The CDR3 DNA sequence: TGTGCCAGCGGTCAAATGTCCCCCGGGGGAGATACGCAGTATTTT.

The genes are TRBV6-5 and TRBJ1-2; TRBD1 aligns across 9 bases. Trimming removed 0 bases from V and 4 bases from J; junction bases left unmatched: 3. The germline V gene encodes CDR1 MNHEY and CDR2 SVGAGI. The CDR3 has 15 amino acids. CDR3 DNA: TGTGCCAGCAGTTACTCGGGGACAGGGATCTATGGCTACACCTTC. This codes for CASSYSGTGIYGYTF.

The chain combines TRBV7-9 with TRBJ1-1; 8 bases match TRBD1. From germline, CDR1 is SEHNR and CDR2 FQNEAQ (reference sequence). Trimming removed 3 bases from V and 0 bases from J; junction bases left unmatched: 6. The CDR3 totals 16 residues. CDR3 amino acids: CASSFRSGGLNTEAFF. The CDR3 nucleotides read TGTGCCAGCAGCTTTAGATCAGGGGGCCTGAACACTGAAGCTTTCTTT.

The chain recombines TRBV28 with TRBJ2-3; tentative D call: TRBD2 (6 bases). The CDR3 spans 16 residues. V gave up 5 bases and J gave up 6 bases, with 21 bases separating them. From germline, CDR1 is MDHEN and CDR2 SYDVKM. CDR3 in DNA: TGTGCCAGCAGTAAGAGGACTGGCGGGATCGCGGATACGCAGTATTTT. It encodes CASSKRTGGIADTQYF.

There are a few counts of this clone. This chain links TRBV5-1 with TRBJ1-2, with 8 positions matching TRBD1. Germline V gene sequence: CDR1 SGHRS, CDR2 YFSETQ. The CDR3 runs 14 residues. J lost 0 bases, V lost 4 bases, and 2 bases had no gene match. In DNA form, the CDR3 reads TGCGCCAGCAGCCAGGGACAGGCTAACTATGGCTACACCTTC. Its protein is CASSQGQANYGYTF. Full variable domain (outside the CDR3, taken from reference TRBV5-1 and TRBJ1-2): KAGVTQTPRYLIKTRGQQVTLSCSPISGHRSVSWYQQTPGQGLQFLFEYFSETQRNKGNFPGRFSGRQFSNSRSEMNVSTLELGDSALYLCASSQGQANYGYTFGSGTRLTVV.

This chain joins TRBV7-8 and TRBJ2-7; possible D gene TRBD1, 5 bases. The length of the CDR3 is 13 residues. V lost 5 bases and J lost 3, with 11 bases in between. Germline CDR1 reads SGHVS; CDR2 reads FQNEAQ. Here the CDR3 reads CASSRRDSYEQYF. DNA for the CDR3: TGTGCCAGCAGCCGGAGAGACAGCTACGAGCAGTACTTC.

The J gene is TRBJ1-5, the V gene TRBV6-5; tentative D call: TRBD1 (6 bases). V was pared by 6 bases and J by 0 bases, with 9 bases between. CDR1 is MNHEY and CDR2 is SVGAGI in the germline V gene. CDR3 length equals 14 residues. CDR3 sequence: CASRDSFSNQPQHF. The CDR3 DNA is TGTGCCAGCAGGGACAGTTTTAGCAATCAGCCCCAGCATTTT.

The gene calls are TRBV2 and TRBJ2-7; a possible D gene is TRBD2 (6 bases). The germline V gene has CDR1 SNHLY and CDR2 FYNNEI. The CDR3 runs to 15 residues. Trimming took off 4 bases at V and 2 bases at J, with 15 bases between the two ends. The CDR3 sequence: CASSGYSGGAYEQYF. For the CDR3, the DNA is TGTGCCAGCAGTGGATATAGCGGAGGGGCCTACGAGCAGTACTTC.

This chain links TRBV19 with TRBJ1-5, with TRBD1 matching 9 bases. The CDR3 totals 15 residues. Looked up from germline, CDR1 is LNHDA and CDR2 is SQIVND (reference sequence). The trim removed 3 bases at V and 7 bases at J, leaving 7 bases unmatched. CDR3 residues: CASSMTTGGRQPQHF. DNA for the CDR3: TGTGCCAGTAGTATGACGACAGGGGGAAGGCAGCCCCAGCATTTT.

The chain uses TRBV10-3 and TRBJ1-2; tentatively, D is TRBD1 (5 bases). V was shortened by 10 bases and J by 6 bases, with 12 bases between the two germline ends. CDR3 length: 11 residues. CDR1 and CDR2 (germline): ENHRY, SYGVKD. CDR3 coding DNA: TGTGCCACCCGCGGGACGCATGGCTACACCTTC. Translation: CATRGTHGYTF.

The V call is TRBV5-8, the J call TRBJ2-7, with D maybe TRBD2 (6 bases). In germline, CDR1 is SGHTS, CDR2 YDEGEE. The CDR3 covers 15 residues. With 2 bases removed from V and 6 bases from J, the gap between germline ends came to 18 bases. CDR3 DNA: TGTGCCAGCAGCTTTTCTTTGTGGCGGGACGGCGAGCAGTACTTC. This gives the protein CASSFSLWRDGEQYF.